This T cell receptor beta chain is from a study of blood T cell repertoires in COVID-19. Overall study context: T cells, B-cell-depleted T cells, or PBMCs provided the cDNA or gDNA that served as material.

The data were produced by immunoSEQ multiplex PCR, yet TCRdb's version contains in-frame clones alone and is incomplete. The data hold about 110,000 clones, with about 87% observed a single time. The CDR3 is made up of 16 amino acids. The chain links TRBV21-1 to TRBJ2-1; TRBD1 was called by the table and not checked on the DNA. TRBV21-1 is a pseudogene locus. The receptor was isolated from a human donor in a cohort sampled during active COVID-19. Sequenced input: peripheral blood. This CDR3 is CASSFRGQGRLNEQFF. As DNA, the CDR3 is TGTGCCAGCAGCTTTCGGGGACAGGGGCGTTTGAATGAGCAGTTCTTC.